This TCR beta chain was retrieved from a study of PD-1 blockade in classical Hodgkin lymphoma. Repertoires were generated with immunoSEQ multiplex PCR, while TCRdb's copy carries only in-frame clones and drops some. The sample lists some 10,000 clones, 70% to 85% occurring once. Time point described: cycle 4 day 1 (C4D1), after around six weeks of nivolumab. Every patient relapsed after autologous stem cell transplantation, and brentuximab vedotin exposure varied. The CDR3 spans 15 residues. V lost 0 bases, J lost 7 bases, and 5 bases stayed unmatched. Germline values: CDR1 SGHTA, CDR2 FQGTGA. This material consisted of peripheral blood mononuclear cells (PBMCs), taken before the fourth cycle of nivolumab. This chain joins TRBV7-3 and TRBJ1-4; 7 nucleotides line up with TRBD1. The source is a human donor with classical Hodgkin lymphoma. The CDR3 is CASSLTGGYGEKLFF. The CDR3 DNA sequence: TGTGCCAGCAGCTTAACAGGGGGCTACGGTGAAAAACTGTTTTTT.